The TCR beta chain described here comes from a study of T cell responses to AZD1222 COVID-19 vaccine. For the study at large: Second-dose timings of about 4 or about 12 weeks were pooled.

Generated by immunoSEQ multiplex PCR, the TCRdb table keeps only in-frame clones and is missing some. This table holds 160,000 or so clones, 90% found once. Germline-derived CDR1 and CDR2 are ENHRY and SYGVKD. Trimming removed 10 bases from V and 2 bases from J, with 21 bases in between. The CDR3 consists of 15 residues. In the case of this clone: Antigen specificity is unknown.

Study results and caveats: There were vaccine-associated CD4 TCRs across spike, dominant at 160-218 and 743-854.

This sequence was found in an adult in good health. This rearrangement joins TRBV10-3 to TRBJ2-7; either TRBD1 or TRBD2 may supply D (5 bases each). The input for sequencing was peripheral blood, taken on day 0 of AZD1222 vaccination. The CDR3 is CATYQRDGGPYEQYF. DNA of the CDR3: TGTGCCACCTACCAAAGGGACGGCGGACCCTACGAGCAGTACTTC.